Shown below are 26 T cell receptor beta chains from a single sample sequenced in a study of T-cell memory formation after mild COVID-19. TCRdb itself ran the 5' RACE reads through MiXCR, one entry per CDR3 protein. Of approximately 500,000 distinct CDR3 sequences listed, roughly 23% are singletons. Sequenced: PBMCs or a T cell subset sorted from them (not recorded which). These receptors were obtained from an adult woman who had mild COVID-19 (a few samples of this study predate the infection). Cell type and time point are not known.

The chain uses TRBV4-3 and TRBJ2-7; no clear D gene. CDR1 is LGHNA and CDR2 is YSLEER in the germline V gene. The V end lost 1 base, the J end lost 2 bases, and 9 bases lay between the germline ends. The CDR3 covers 14 residues. CDR3 nucleotides: TGCGCCAGCAGCCAAGTGGTGGGGACCTACGAGCAGTACTTC. Translation: CASSQVVGTYEQYF.

The chain is built from TRBV7-2 and TRBJ1-2, with 9 bases fitting TRBD1. CDR1 is SGHTA, CDR2 FQGNSA, per germline. J gave up 6 bases and V 4 bases, and 6 bases lay outside the gene matches. This CDR3 comprises 14 residues. CDR3 sequence: CASSSIGTGHGYTF. The CDR3 region has the DNA TGTGCCAGCAGCTCCATCGGGACAGGGCATGGCTACACCTTC.

This chain joins TRBV5-1 and TRBJ2-1, with TRBD2 matching over 10 bases. The CDR3 runs to 14 residues. Germline CDR1 SGHRS, CDR2 YFSETQ. V dropped 8 bases and J dropped 4; count of bases not matched to a gene: 6. The CDR3 sequence is CASGAGGRYNEQFF. CDR3 sequence (DNA): TGCGCCAGTGGAGCGGGGGGGCGATACAATGAGCAGTTCTTC.

The chain recombines TRBV9 with TRBJ2-7; 9 bases match TRBD1. The CDR3 is 15 amino acids. The V and J ends lost 4 bases and 3 bases, in that order; junction bases with no gene match: 8. The germline V gene has CDR1 SGDLS and CDR2 YYNGEE. CDR3 sequence (DNA): TGTGCCAGCAGCATTGGACAGGGGCCGAACTACGAGCAGTACTTC. Protein product: CASSIGQGPNYEQYF.

The table lists this clonotype with a few counts. V gene TRBV7-9 combines with J gene TRBJ2-3, with D unresolved. CDR1 is SEHNR, CDR2 FQNEAQ, per germline (reference sequence). The CDR3 loop spans 15 amino acids. The ends were cut back, 5 bases at V and 3 bases at J, with 15 bases in the middle. CDR3 region: CASSIRLAETDTQYF. The CDR3 DNA reads TGTGCCAGCAGCATCCGACTTGCCGAAACAGATACGCAGTATTTT. Complete variable domain (other parts from reference TRBV7-9 and TRBJ2-3): DTGVSQNPRHKITKRGQNVTFRCDPISEHNRLYWYRQTLGQGPEFLTYFQNEAQLEKSRLLSDRFSAERPKGSFSTLEIQRTEQGDSAMYLCASSIRLAETDTQYFGPGTRLTVL.

CDR3 DNA sequence: TGTGCCTCAGCGAGCGGGATCGGCACAGATACGCAGTATTTT. Protein product: CASASGIGTDTQYF. J is TRBJ2-3 and V is TRBV11-2; 7 bases are shared with TRBD2. The CDR3 covers 14 residues. CDR1 and CDR2 from the germline V gene are SGHAT and FQNNGV. Unmatched junction bases numbered 9, after V lost 11 bases and J lost 1 base. The full variable domain, in which reference TRBV11-2 and TRBJ2-3 provide the parts outside the CDR3, is EAGVAQSPRYKIIEKRQSVAFWCNPISGHATLYWYQQILGQGPKLLIQFQNNGVVDDSQLPKDRFSAERLKGVDSTLKIQPAKLEDSAVYLCASASGIGTDTQYFGPGTRLTVL.

The chain recombines TRBV7-2 with TRBJ2-7; TRBD2 aligns across 9 bases. The CDR3 extends over 15 amino acids. The germline gives CDR1 SGHTA, CDR2 FQGNSA. The J segment lost 4 bases and the V segment lost 5 bases, leaving 9 bases of the junction unmatched. This CDR3 is CASSPTGTSSYEQYF. The CDR3, as DNA: TGTGCCAGCAGCCCCACCGGGACTAGCTCTTACGAGCAGTACTTC.

The chain is built from TRBV20-1 and TRBJ2-5; D tentatively reads TRBD1 or TRBD2 (5 bases each). The CDR3 is 11 amino acids. V lost 6 bases and J lost 7, with 12 bases in between. Germline CDR1 and CDR2: DFQATT and SNEGSKA (reference sequence). This CDR3 reads CSAAPGRTQYF. The CDR3 DNA reads TGCAGTGCGGCGCCAGGGAGGACCCAGTACTTC.

The rearrangement links TRBV5-1 to TRBJ2-3; 9 nucleotides match TRBD2. The CDR3 is 16 amino acids. The ends lost 0 bases at V and 2 bases at J; junction bases unmatched: 4. Germline CDR1 reads SGHRS; CDR2 reads YFSETQ. CDR3 region: CASSLGRGGDTDTQYF. For the CDR3, the DNA is TGCGCCAGCAGCTTGGGGCGGGGGGGCGACACAGATACGCAGTATTTT.

The chain links TRBV5-4 to TRBJ1-2; a weak D match, TRBD1 (6 bases). The germline V and J ends were trimmed by 5 bases and 2 bases, with 10 bases remaining between them. The CDR3 covers 13 residues. The germline CDR1 and CDR2 sequences are SGHNT and YYREEE (reference sequence). The CDR3 DNA reads TGTGCCAGCAGGTTTCAGGGGAACTATGGCTACACCTTC. As protein: CASRFQGNYGYTF. Complete variable domain (other parts from reference TRBV5-4 and TRBJ1-2): ETGVTQSPTHLIKTRGQQVTLRCSSQSGHNTVSWYQQALGQGPQFIFQYYREEENGRGNFPPRFSGLQFPNYSSELNVNALELDDSALYLCASRFQGNYGYTFGSGTRLTVV.

V gene TRBV20-1 combines with J gene TRBJ2-1; perhaps TRBD1 as D (5 bases). The CDR3 spans 14 residues. Germline assignment: CDR1 DFQATT and CDR2 SNEGSKA (reference sequence). Trimming removed 2 bases at V and 8 bases at J, with 16 bases between. DNA of the CDR3: TGCAGTGCTAGACCAATTACAGGTACACATGAGCAGTTCTTC. This translates into CSARPITGTHEQFF.

This rearrangement joins TRBV7-8 to TRBJ1-2, with no clear D. V was shortened by 1 base and J by 8 bases, with 14 bases between the two germline ends. The germline gives CDR1 SGHVS, CDR2 FQNEAQ. This CDR3 is 14 amino acids long. CDR3 residues: CASSLGGSYRGYTF. CDR3 nucleotides: TGTGCCAGCAGCTTAGGAGGCAGCTATCGGGGCTACACCTTC.

The chain couples TRBV6-5 to TRBJ1-3; no reliable D call. Germline-derived CDR1 and CDR2 are MNHEY and SVGAGI. Trimming removed 5 bases at V and 0 bases at J, with 8 bases between. This CDR3 comprises 14 residues. Here the CDR3 reads CASSPVASGNTIYF. CDR3 nucleotides: TGTGCCAGCAGTCCAGTCGCCTCTGGAAACACCATATATTTT.

For the CDR3, the DNA is TGCGCCAGCAGCTCGGCTAGGGTCGGAGCAGAAAGCAACGTCCTGACTTTC. This encodes CASSSARVGAESNVLTF. V is TRBV5-1 and J is TRBJ2-6; D remains ambiguous. The CDR3 loop spans 17 amino acids. Germline V gene data show CDR1 as SGHRS and CDR2 as YFSETQ. Trimming took 3 bases from V and 9 from J, leaving 22 bases between them.

This clonotype was seen a handful of times. V and J are TRBV4-3 and TRBJ2-7, with a weak D call TRBD2 (6 bases). Trimming cost V 0 bases and J 4 bases, with 16 bases left between them. The CDR3 has 16 amino acids. CDR1 LGHNA and CDR2 YSLEER come from the germline V gene. CDR3 nucleotides: TGCGCCAGCAGCCAAGATCTAGGACAAGGAGGGTACGAGCAGTACTTC. Translating it yields CASSQDLGQGGYEQYF.

The J gene is TRBJ2-7, the V gene TRBV4-1; weak D call: TRBD2 (5 bases). The CDR3 totals 15 residues. The V gene's germline CDR1 is MGHRA and CDR2 YSYEKL. V was cut by 1 base and J by 0 bases, with 10 bases left in between. The CDR3 region is CASSQVRGNSYEQYF. Written as DNA, the CDR3 is TGCGCCAGCAGCCAAGTACGGGGTAACTCCTACGAGCAGTACTTC.

Concerning this clonotype: A much larger clone lies a single base off, so this may be a read error. The chain links TRBV25-1 to TRBJ1-4; weak D call: TRBD1 (6 bases). This CDR3 has 14 amino acids. Germline CDR1 and CDR2: MGHDK and SYGVNS. Deletions cut 7 bases from V and 6 bases from J, with 15 bases between. The CDR3 region is CASIRREGDEKLFF. In nucleotides, the CDR3 is TGTGCCAGCATTAGAAGAGAGGGGGATGAAAAACTGTTTTTT.

The table lists this clonotype with a few counts. The chain carries TRBV5-1 and TRBJ1-2, with a possible D match to TRBD1 (5 bases). Trimming stripped 4 bases from V and 4 bases from J, with 17 bases between. This CDR3 contains 15 residues. The V gene's germline CDR1 is SGHRS and CDR2 YFSETQ. CDR3 amino acids: CASSPPAGDGYGYTF. CDR3 DNA sequence: TGCGCCAGCAGCCCCCCTGCGGGGGACGGCTATGGCTACACCTTC.

V usage is TRBV12-3 or TRBV12-4 and J usage is TRBJ2-6; D remains ambiguous. The CDR3 covers 15 residues. Trimming left V 5 bases short and J 2 bases short, with 10 bases between. The CDR3 protein is CASSKSPTGANVLTF. The DNA of the CDR3 is TGTGCCAGCAGTAAGAGCCCGACTGGGGCCAACGTCCTGACTTTC.

This clonotype was seen only a few times. The chain links TRBV24-1 to TRBJ2-6; no definite D call. V was shortened by 7 bases and J by 0 bases, with 6 bases between the two germline ends. This CDR3 region has 14 residues. The germline CDR1 and CDR2 sequences are KGHDR and SFDVKD. This CDR3 reads CATRASSGANVLTF. The CDR3 nucleotides read TGTGCCACCAGAGCTAGCTCTGGGGCCAACGTCCTGACTTTC.

This chain joins TRBV9 and TRBJ1-1, with D hard to call. Germline values: CDR1 SGDLS, CDR2 YYNGEE. The germline V and J ends were trimmed by 2 bases and 4 bases, with 9 bases remaining between them. CDR3 length: 13 amino acids. The CDR3 loop is CASSVREFTEAFF. The DNA of the CDR3 is TGTGCCAGCAGCGTGAGGGAATTCACTGAAGCTTTCTTT.

The J gene is TRBJ2-1, the V gene TRBV12-3 or TRBV12-4; possible D gene TRBD2, 5 bases. The CDR3 spans 13 residues. The V and J ends lost 2 bases and 5 bases respectively, with 7 bases between them. Written as DNA, the CDR3 is TGTGCCAGCAGTTTAACAGCGGACAATGAGCAGTTCTTC. Its protein product is CASSLTADNEQFF.

CDR3 nucleotides: TGCGCCAGCAGCCAAGATCTGACGCGGCAGGCGGACACTGAAGCTTTCTTT. It codes for CASSQDLTRQADTEAFF. The chain employs TRBV4-3 and TRBJ1-1; D is unclear. Germline CDR1 LGHNA, CDR2 YSLEER. The CDR3 extends over 17 amino acids. Trimming took off 0 bases at V and 3 bases at J, with 17 bases between the two ends.

The chain uses TRBV12-3 or TRBV12-4 and TRBJ2-1; TRBD2 matches 9 bases. Trimming cost V 5 bases and J 8 bases; bases outside gene matches: 16. CDR3 length: 17 residues. The CDR3 DNA reads TGTGCCAGCAGTCCGGGGTGGGGCGGCGGGAGGGCCTATGAGCAGTTCTTC. As protein: CASSPGWGGGRAYEQFF.

This clonotype was recorded once. The rearrangement links TRBV15 to TRBJ2-7; 16 bases are shared with TRBD2. This CDR3 is built from 16 residues. V shed 1 base and J 9 bases; nucleotides not matched to a gene: 6. CDR1 LNHNV and CDR2 YYDKDF come from the germline V gene (reference sequence). The CDR3 here is CATSRGLGLAGGVQYF. The CDR3 DNA sequence: TGTGCCACCAGCAGAGGCCTGGGACTAGCGGGAGGGGTGCAGTACTTC.

The J gene is TRBJ2-5, the V gene TRBV7-9; TRBD2 matches 15 bases. This CDR3 spans 16 amino acids. Germline V gene lookup returns CDR1 SEHNR and CDR2 FQNEAQ (reference sequence). J was trimmed by 1 base and V by 5 bases; bases with no gene match: 2. CDR3 protein: CASSRTSGGGQETQYF. The CDR3 region has the DNA TGTGCCAGCAGCCGGACTAGCGGGGGGGGCCAAGAGACCCAGTACTTC.